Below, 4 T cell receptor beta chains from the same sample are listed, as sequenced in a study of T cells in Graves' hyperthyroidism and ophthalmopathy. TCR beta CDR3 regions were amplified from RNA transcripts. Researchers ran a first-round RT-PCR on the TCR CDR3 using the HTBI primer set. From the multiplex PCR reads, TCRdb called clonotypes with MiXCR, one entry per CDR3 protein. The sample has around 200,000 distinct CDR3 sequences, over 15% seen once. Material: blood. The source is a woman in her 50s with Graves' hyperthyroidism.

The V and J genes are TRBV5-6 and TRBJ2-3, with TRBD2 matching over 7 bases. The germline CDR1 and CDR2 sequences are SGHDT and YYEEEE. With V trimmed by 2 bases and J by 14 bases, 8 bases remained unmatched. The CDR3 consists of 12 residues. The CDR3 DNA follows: TGTGCCAGCAGCTTCACGAGGGAGGGGTTGTATTTT. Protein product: CASSFTREGLYF.

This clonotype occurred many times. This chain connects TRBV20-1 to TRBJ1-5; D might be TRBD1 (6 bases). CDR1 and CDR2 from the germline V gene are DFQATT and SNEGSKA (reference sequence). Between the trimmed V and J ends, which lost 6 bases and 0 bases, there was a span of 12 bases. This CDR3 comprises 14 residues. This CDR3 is CSAHMTGSNQPQHF. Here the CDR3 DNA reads TGCAGTGCACACATGACAGGTAGCAATCAGCCCCAGCATTTT.

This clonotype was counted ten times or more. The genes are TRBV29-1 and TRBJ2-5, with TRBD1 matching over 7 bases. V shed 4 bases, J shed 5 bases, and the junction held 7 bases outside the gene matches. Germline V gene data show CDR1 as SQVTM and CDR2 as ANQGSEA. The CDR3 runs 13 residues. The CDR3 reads CSVAAGGWETQYF. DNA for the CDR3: TGCAGCGTTGCGGCAGGGGGTTGGGAGACCCAGTACTTC. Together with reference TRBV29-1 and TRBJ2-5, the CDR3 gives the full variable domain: SAVISQKPSRDICQRGTSLTIQCQVDSQVTMMFWYRQQPGQSLTLIATANQGSEATYESGFVIDKFPISRPNLTFSTLTVSNMSPEDSSIYLCSVAAGGWETQYFGPGTRLLVL.

CDR3 residues: CASSFGVGEGIYEQYF. The CDR3 DNA reads TGTGCCAGCAGTTTCGGGGTCGGTGAAGGTATCTACGAGCAGTACTTC. The chain has TRBV12-3 or TRBV12-4 and TRBJ2-7; maybe TRBD2 (5 bases). CDR3 length: 16 residues. The V gene lost 3 bases and the J gene lost 3 bases, with 18 bases spanning the gap.